Here is one T cell receptor (beta chain) with its context. These data originate in a study of T cell changes during pregnancy in multiple sclerosis. The V and J ends lost 0 bases and 11 bases respectively, with 13 bases between them. The CDR3 loop spans 13 amino acids. The germline V gene encodes CDR1 MGHRA and CDR2 YSYEKL. The protocol was immunoSEQ multiplex PCR, while the TCRdb copy is restricted to in-frame clones and leaves out a portion. This sample has 75,000 to 95,000 clones, with 85% to 95% found just once. The rearrangement uses TRBV4-1 and TRBJ1-1; unclear D gene. This sample comprised peripheral blood, obtained in the second trimester of pregnancy. This receptor was obtained from a female donor with multiple sclerosis, enrolled in a pregnancy study. CDR3 loop: CASSQDWETGAFF. CDR3 DNA sequence: TGCGCCAGCAGCCAAGATTGGGAGACCGGGGCTTTCTTT.